The rows below give T cell receptor beta chains drawn from one sample of a study of human T cells and chemical hapten exposure. TCRdb used MiXCR to reprocess the RACE reads, holding one entry per CDR3 protein. Of under 200,000 distinct CDR3 sequences in the sample, roughly 25% were seen once. Sequencing used whole blood, obtained in connection with sensitization to the hapten diphenylcyclopropenone (DPC). Source of these receptors: a woman under 30 with alopecia areata. Some clones in this sample may be carry-over from other donors' samples. Each CDR3 is given with its conserved first and last residue. A D gene is named only where the DNA matches it firmly. Only some rows state a clone size, as once, few, many or a class for expanded clones.

clone_size	d_call	j_call	v_call	cdr3_nt	cdr3_aa
few	NA	TRBJ2-7	TRBV4-2	TGTGCCAGCAGCAACTTGGGCCAGACAGCTTCCTACGAGCAGTACTTC	CASSNLGQTASYEQYF
NA	TRBD1	TRBJ1-6	TRBV4-1	TGCGCCAGCAGCCAAGAAAGGACAGGGGGCGTTAGGAATTCACCCCTCCACTTT	CASSQERTGGVRNSPLHF
NA	NA	TRBJ2-5	TRBV6-1	TGTGCCAGCAGTGAAACCGTGACCCAGTACTTC	CASSETVTQYF
NA	TRBD1	TRBJ2-7	TRBV11-1	TGTGCCAGCAGCCTGGACAGGGCGCTAGGGCACGAGCAGTACTTC	CASSLDRALGHEQYF
few	NA	TRBJ1-5	TRBV5-1	TGCGCCAGCAGCTTGGCCGAAAGCGGACGGCCCCAGCATTTT	CASSLAESGRPQHF
NA	TRBD2	TRBJ2-5	TRBV10-2	TGCGCCAGCAGGGATCTATTGCTAGCGGGACTCCAAGAGACCCAGTACTTC	CASRDLLLAGLQETQYF
NA	NA	TRBJ2-2	TRBV4-2	TGTGCCAGCAGCCAGGGGGCAAGGGGGGACACCGGGGAGCTGTTTTTT	CASSQGARGDTGELFF
NA	NA	TRBJ1-2	TRBV7-8	TGTGCCAGCAGCTGGAGCGGGGTCGGCTACACCTTC	CASSWSGVGYTF
few	NA	TRBJ1-3	TRBV4-3	TGCGCCAGCAGCCAAACTCTATACACTGGAAACACCATATATTTT	CASSQTLYTGNTIYF
NA	TRBD1	TRBJ2-7	TRBV27	TGTGCCAGCAGTAGACAGGGGTCCTCCTACGAGCAGTACTTC	CASSRQGSSYEQYF
NA	TRBD2	TRBJ2-7	TRBV5-1	TGCGCCAGCAGCTTGCGGGACTACGACTACGAGCAGTACTTC	CASSLRDYDYEQYF
NA	NA	TRBJ1-2	TRBV5-6	TGTGCCAGCAGCATGGACATGGCCAATGGCTACACCTTC	CASSMDMANGYTF
NA	NA	TRBJ1-4	TRBV9	TGTGCCAGCAGCATGGGAGGGCTCGGGGAAAAACTGTTTTTT	CASSMGGLGEKLFF
many	TRBD1	TRBJ1-2	TRBV20-1	TGCAGTGCTAGAGAGACGACAGGGTCTGGCTACACCTTC	CSARETTGSGYTF
NA	NA	TRBJ1-5	TRBV19	TGTGCCAGTAGTATACCCAGCTCCAATCAGCCCCAGCATTTT	CASSIPSSNQPQHF
NA	NA	TRBJ1-5	TRBV20-1	TGCAGCGGCTACGACAGGACGGGCAGCAATCAGCCCCAGCATTTT	CSGYDRTGSNQPQHF
NA	TRBD1	TRBJ1-6	TRBV7-2	TGTGCCAGCAGCGCCAGGACAGGGGGAAAGAATTCACCCCTCCACTTT	CASSARTGGKNSPLHF
NA	NA	TRBJ1-1	TRBV6-2/TRBV6-3	TGTGCCAGCAGTTTCGCTCCAGGGGTTCCTGAAGCTTTCTTT	CASSFAPGVPEAFF
NA	NA	TRBJ2-3	TRBV14	TGTGCCAGCAGCCGTTTTAAACCAGATACGCAGTATTTT	CASSRFKPDTQYF
few	NA	TRBJ1-1	TRBV7-9	TGTGCCAGCAGGAGGTCGCCGGAGGACACTGAAGCTTTCTTT	CASRRSPEDTEAFF
once	NA	TRBJ2-2	TRBV7-9	TGTGCCAGCAGCTTAAGGAGTCCCAACGGGGAGCTGTTTTTT	CASSLRSPNGELFF
few	TRBD2	TRBJ2-2	TRBV20-1	TGCAGTGCCCCGTTCACCCTAGCGGGAGAGTTTGATGGCGGGGAGCTGTTTTTT	CSAPFTLAGEFDGGELFF
many	NA	TRBJ2-7	TRBV4-2	TGTGCCAGCAGCCCTTCCGGTGGCGGGCGTACCTACGAGCAGTACTTC	CASSPSGGGRTYEQYF
few	NA	TRBJ2-5	TRBV7-3	TGTGCCAGCAGCTTAAATCCCTCTAGGGCGGAGACCCAGTACTTC	CASSLNPSRAETQYF
NA	TRBD1	TRBJ2-7	TRBV4-1	TGCGCCAGCAGCCATGGGGACAGGGCCTCCTACGAGCAGTACTTC	CASSHGDRASYEQYF
NA	NA	TRBJ2-3	TRBV7-2	TGTGCCAGCAGCGGCCCCCCCGGTGGGGGCCGTAAAGATACGCAGTATTTT	CASSGPPGGGRKDTQYF
NA	TRBD2	TRBJ2-2	TRBV7-3	TGTGCCAGCAGCTCCAGCGGGGGGCCCGAAAGAGCCGGGGAGCTGTTTTTT	CASSSSGGPERAGELFF
NA	NA	TRBJ2-3	TRBV29-1	TGCAGCGGTTATACAGGGGGGGCAGATACGCAGTATTTT	CSGYTGGADTQYF
few	TRBD2	TRBJ2-5	TRBV20-1	TGCAGTGCTTACCCGGGGACTAGCGGGAGGAAAGAGACCCAGTACTTC	CSAYPGTSGRKETQYF
NA	TRBD1	TRBJ2-1	TRBV7-8	TGTGCCAGCAGCGCCCGACAGGGCCCCCCATACAATGAGCAGTTCTTC	CASSARQGPPYNEQFF
few	NA	TRBJ1-1	TRBV27	TGTGCCAGCAGTCTCTCCATGAACACTGAAGCTTTCTTT	CASSLSMNTEAFF
NA	TRBD1	TRBJ1-2	TRBV6-2/TRBV6-3	TGTGCCAGCACCCCCCCGACAGGGAACGGCTACACCTTC	CASTPPTGNGYTF
few	NA	TRBJ1-2	TRBV7-2	TGTGCCAGCAGCTACATAGACAGGCAGGATGGCTACACCTTC	CASSYIDRQDGYTF
few	TRBD1	TRBJ2-7	TRBV6-5	TGTGCCAGCAGTTACCTGGGACAGGGGGCCCACGAGCAGTACTTC	CASSYLGQGAHEQYF
NA	TRBD1	TRBJ2-6	TRBV5-1	TGCGCCAGCAGCTTGGAGGGGGCAGCTGGGGCCAACGTCCTGACTTTC	CASSLEGAAGANVLTF
NA	NA	TRBJ2-3	TRBV6-6	TGTGCCATCGGGTTTAGCTCCCAGGGCACAGATACGCAGTATTTT	CAIGFSSQGTDTQYF
few	TRBD1	TRBJ2-7	TRBV30	TGTGCCTGGGCAGAACAGGGGGCGTTCTACGAGCAGTACTTC	CAWAEQGAFYEQYF
NA	NA	TRBJ2-2	TRBV5-1	TGCGCCAGCAGAGGAGGGGGCCTCGGGGAGCTGTTTTTT	CASRGGGLGELFF
few	TRBD1	TRBJ2-7	TRBV6-4	TGTGCCAGCAGTGAGGACGGACAGGGGGTTCTGTACTTC	CASSEDGQGVLYF
few	TRBD1	TRBJ1-2	TRBV4-1	TGCGCCAGCAGCCAAGTCCCGACAGGGGGCAACTATGGCTACACCTTC	CASSQVPTGGNYGYTF